This entry lists 13 T cell receptor beta chains sequenced from one sample in a study of post-analysis software for immune sequencing data. Findings and caveats of the study: TRBV segments more frequent in patients than in controls numbered about 5 and included TRBV5-6, TRBV5-1 and TRBV20-1.

Unique-molecular-identifier-tagged TCR beta cDNA libraries were used. TCRdb passed the PCR reads through MiXCR, listing each CDR3 protein once. The profile shows around 700,000 distinct CDR3 sequences, around 60% of them singletons. Antigens of these TCRs are unknown. The sequenced sample consisted of blood. All receptors derive from a girl aged 2 to 9 with multiple sclerosis.

The sample holds one count of this clonotype. The V and J genes are TRBV28 and TRBJ2-5; 7 nucleotides match TRBD1. This CDR3 has 10 residues. Germline values: CDR1 MDHEN, CDR2 SYDVKM. The ends lost 6 bases at V and 11 bases at J; junction bases unmatched: 3. CDR3 nucleotide sequence: TGTGCCAGCAGCCGGGGACAGCAGTACTTC. This translates into CASSRGQQYF.

This rearrangement joins TRBV7-2 to TRBJ2-3; 7 bases fit TRBD2. The CDR3 spans 13 residues. The V and J ends lost 6 bases and 5 bases, in that order; junction bases with no gene match: 5. Germline CDR1 SGHTA, CDR2 FQGNSA. The CDR3 loop is CASSSIAGDTQYF. The CDR3 DNA reads TGTGCCAGCAGTAGTATAGCGGGAGATACGCAGTATTTT.

For this clonotype: The junction departs from the called germline gene at one end, perhaps through a read error. J is TRBJ2-7 and V is TRBV28, with a tentative D call TRBD2 (5 bases). Germline CDR1 and CDR2: MDHEN and SYDVKM. This CDR3 is 15 amino acids long. CDR3 in amino acids: CVSTLSGRESYEQYF. In DNA form, the CDR3 reads TGTGTCAGCACACTTTCGGGTAGGGAGTCCTACGAGCAGTACTTC.

Points on this clonotype: A junction end diverges from the germline sequence, so it may reflect a read error. V gene TRBV5-1 combines with J gene TRBJ2-7; D may be TRBD1 or TRBD2 (5 bases each). The CDR3 spans 12 residues. Germline assignment: CDR1 SGHRS and CDR2 YFSETQ. The CDR3 spells CAGSSGTNEQYF. The CDR3 DNA reads TGCGCCGGCAGCTCCGGGACGAACGAGCAGTACTTC.

The gene calls are TRBV27 and TRBJ2-7, with TRBD1 matching over 7 bases. Per germline, CDR1 MNHEY and CDR2 SMNVEV (reference sequence). This CDR3 is built from 14 residues. J was trimmed by 2 bases and V by 6 bases; bases with no gene match: 7. The CDR3 sequence: CASRPIGQAYEQYF. CDR3 sequence (DNA): TGTGCCAGCAGACCCATCGGACAGGCCTACGAGCAGTACTTC.

The chain links TRBV5-1 to TRBJ2-1, with TRBD2 as a possible D gene (6 bases). Germline lookup yields CDR1 SGHRS and CDR2 YFSETQ. V dropped 3 bases and J dropped 4 bases, with 17 bases sitting between them. CDR3 length: 16 amino acids. CDR3 DNA: TGCGCCAGCAGCTCCATCGGGCGGGGACCGTACAATGAGCAGTTCTTC. Translation: CASSSIGRGPYNEQFF.

The CDR3 loop is CASKGGWDQPQHF. CDR3 coding DNA: TGTGCCAGCAAAGGTGGGTGGGATCAGCCCCAGCATTTT. The chain recombines TRBV12-3 or TRBV12-4 with TRBJ2-3, with D unresolved. The J call may be mistaken, given a closer DNA end match to TRBJ1-5. The CDR3 covers 13 residues.

This clonotype has just a few counts. This chain uses TRBV20-1 with TRBJ2-1; no clear D gene. V was shortened by 1 base and J by 0 bases, with 19 bases between the two germline ends. CDR1 DFQATT and CDR2 SNEGSKA come from the germline V gene (reference sequence). The CDR3 has 18 amino acids. The CDR3: CSARGLRRPDASYNEQFF. DNA of the CDR3: TGCAGTGCTAGAGGATTACGTCGCCCCGATGCCTCCTACAATGAGCAGTTCTTC.

As regards this clonotype: This sequence may be a read error, since a much larger clone differs from it by one base. The chain is built from TRBV6-5 and TRBJ2-7; 7 bases are a match to TRBD1. Per germline, CDR1 MNHEY and CDR2 SVGAGI. This CDR3 spans 14 amino acids. V lost 6 bases to trimming and J lost 3 bases; unmatched junction nucleotides: 8. CDR3 amino acids: CASRLTGSFYEQYF. In DNA form, the CDR3 reads TGTGCCAGCAGGCTGACAGGGAGCTTCTACGAGCAGTACTTC.

The chain joins TRBV5-1 to TRBJ2-1; D is unresolved. Trimming pared 3 bases from V and 9 bases from J, leaving 10 bases between. CDR1 SGHRS and CDR2 YFSETQ come from the germline V gene. The CDR3 consists of 12 residues. The CDR3 DNA follows: TGCGCCAGCAGCTCCCCTCCGGCTGAGCAGTTCTTC. Its translation: CASSSPPAEQFF. Looking up the rest from reference TRBV5-1 and TRBJ2-1 gives the full variable domain: KAGVTQTPRYLIKTRGQQVTLSCSPISGHRSVSWYQQTPGQGLQFLFEYFSETQRNKGNFPGRFSGRQFSNSRSEMNVSTLELGDSALYLCASSSPPAEQFFGPGTRLTVL.

This clonotype was counted only a few times. The chain combines TRBV7-3 with TRBJ2-1, with 9 bases aligning to TRBD2. CDR3 length: 15 residues. Germline CDR1 reads SGHTA; CDR2 reads FQGTGA. V lost 5 bases to trimming and J lost 6 bases; unmatched junction nucleotides: 8. The CDR3 reads CASSQGLAGPNEQFF. The CDR3 bases are TGTGCCAGCAGCCAGGGACTAGCAGGACCCAATGAGCAGTTCTTC.

The chain uses TRBV12-3 or TRBV12-4 and TRBJ1-1; no clear D gene. The V end was cut by 3 bases, the J end by 6 bases, with 8 bases between. The CDR3 is 12 amino acids. The CDR3 loop is CASSFKVAEAFF. In DNA, the CDR3 is TGTGCCAGCAGTTTTAAGGTGGCTGAAGCTTTCTTT.

The chain recombines TRBV7-2 with TRBJ2-7; TRBD1 aligns across 7 bases. The CDR3 length is 14 residues. V was pared by 5 bases and J by 3 bases, with 7 bases of the junction left unmatched. Germline V lookup: CDR1 SGHTA, CDR2 FQGNSA. The CDR3 DNA is TGTGCCAGCAGCGGGCCGGGACAGTTCTACGAGCAGTACTTC. Encoded protein: CASSGPGQFYEQYF.